This T cell receptor (beta chain) was identified in a study of T cells in Graves' hyperthyroidism and ophthalmopathy. Researchers took RNA transcripts and amplified the TCR beta CDR3 regions from them. During a first-round RT-PCR of the TCR CDR3, the HTBI primer set was used. Using its own MiXCR run on the multiplex PCR reads, TCRdb lists one record per CDR3 protein. The sample shows more than 350,000 distinct CDR3 sequences, about 15% of them seen only once. The CDR3 spans 15 residues. The V gene lost 2 bases and the J gene lost 5 bases, with 13 bases spanning the gap. From germline, CDR1 is MRHNA and CDR2 SNTAGT.

Sample: blood. The sequence came from a woman in her sixties or seventies with Graves' ophthalmopathy. The rearrangement joins TRBV6-4 to TRBJ2-1, with D perhaps TRBD1 (5 bases). CDR3 in DNA: TGTGCCAGCAGTGACAGGGGTCGGAAAAACAATGAGCAGTTCTTC. Its protein product is CASSDRGRKNNEQFF.